This T cell receptor (beta chain) was obtained from a study of T cell responses to AZD1222 COVID-19 vaccine. Study-wide findings and caveats: Spike-specific TCR breadth and depth were elevated following two AZD1222 doses.

In germline, CDR1 is MDHEN, CDR2 SYDVKM. With 5 bases removed from V and 5 bases from J, the gap between germline ends came to 21 bases. The CDR3 runs 16 residues. Method: immunoSEQ multiplex PCR; TCRdb's copy keeps in-frame clones and lacks some. This sample carries roughly 200,000 clones, 85% to 90% of them seen once, and the ten largest clones take roughly 8%. As to this clone: Its matching antigen is unknown.

The source is an adult in good health. Sequencing used peripheral blood, obtained on day 0 of AZD1222 vaccination. The chain links TRBV28 to TRBJ1-2, with a possible D match to TRBD1 (5 bases). DNA for the CDR3: TGTGCCAGCAGTCGTATCGGGATCCAGGGAGGTTATGGCTACACCTTC. Its translation: CASSRIGIQGGYGYTF.